This TCR beta chain was profiled in a study of blood T cell repertoires in COVID-19. On the study more broadly: Spain, Italy and the United States supplied samples that represented acute and convalescent COVID-19. The analysed material was cDNA or gDNA that came from T cells, B-cell-depleted T cells, or PBMCs.

The Seattle site enrolled patients during active infection and followed them longitudinally. The authors' processing: How many nucleated cells were present was estimated from reference gene primer amplification. The assay was immunoSEQ multiplex PCR, and TCRdb's table has in-frame clones only and misses some. V and J calls and clone size are those listed in that table; D and trimming were worked out from the DNA. The sample carries around 150,000 clones, 80% to 95% recorded once. V lost 10 bases and J lost 7, with 20 bases in between. The CDR3 covers 13 residues. Looked up from germline, CDR1 is ENHRY and CDR2 is SYGVKD.

This clonotype originated in a man aged 25-45 years with COVID-19, enrolled during active disease. Sequenced: peripheral blood. This chain uses TRBV10-3 with TRBJ2-7; D unclear. This CDR3 is CATLTGPFEEQYF. CDR3 DNA: TGTGCCACCTTAACTGGGCCTTTTGAGGAGCAGTACTTC.